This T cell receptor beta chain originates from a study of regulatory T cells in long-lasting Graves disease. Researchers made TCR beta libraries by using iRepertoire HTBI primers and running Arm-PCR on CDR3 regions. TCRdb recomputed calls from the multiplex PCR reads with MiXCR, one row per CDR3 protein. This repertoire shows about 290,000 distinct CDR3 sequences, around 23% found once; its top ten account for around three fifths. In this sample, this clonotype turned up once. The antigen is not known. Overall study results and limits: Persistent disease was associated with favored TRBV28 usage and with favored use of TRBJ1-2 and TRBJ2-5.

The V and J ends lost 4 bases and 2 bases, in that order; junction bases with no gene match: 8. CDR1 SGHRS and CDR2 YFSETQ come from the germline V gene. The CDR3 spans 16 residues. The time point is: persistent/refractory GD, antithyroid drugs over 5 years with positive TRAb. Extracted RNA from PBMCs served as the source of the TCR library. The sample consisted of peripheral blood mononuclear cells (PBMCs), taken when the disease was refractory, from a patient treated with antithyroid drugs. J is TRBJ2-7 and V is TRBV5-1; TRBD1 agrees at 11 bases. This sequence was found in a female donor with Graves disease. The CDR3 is CASSLNWDRGAYEQYF. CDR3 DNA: TGCGCCAGCAGCCTAAACTGGGACAGGGGGGCCTACGAGCAGTACTTC.